This passage covers 12 T cell receptor beta chains from one sample sequenced in a study of T cells in Graves' hyperthyroidism and ophthalmopathy. TCR beta CDR3 region amplification was performed from RNA transcripts. The HTBI primer set served for first-round RT-PCR of the TCR CDR3. A single record per CDR3 protein comes from TCRdb applying MiXCR to the multiplex PCR reads. The top ten hold about 21% of the sample, which has hundreds of thousands of distinct CDR3 sequences, nearly 15% seen once. Sequencing was done on a sample of blood. The source is a woman between 55 and 75 years old with Graves' ophthalmopathy.

Only a few counts were recorded for this clonotype. CDR3 DNA sequence: TGTGCCAGCAGCCAAAGACTAGCGGGAATAGGATATGGCACCGGGGAGCTGTTTTTT. This encodes CASSQRLAGIGYGTGELFF. V is TRBV4-2 and J is TRBJ2-2, with 11 bases lining up with TRBD2. V was clipped by 2 bases and J by 4 bases; unmatched bases: 12. Germline V gives CDR1 LGHNA, CDR2 YNFKEQ. This CDR3 spans 19 amino acids.

This clonotype was seen many times. The genes are TRBV5-1 and TRBJ1-1; 12 nucleotides align to TRBD1. Germline CDR1 reads SGHRS; CDR2 reads YFSETQ. V shed 4 bases, J shed 4 bases, and the junction held 5 bases outside the gene matches. The CDR3 consists of 15 residues. CDR3 region: CASSPGTGGSTEAFF. The CDR3 bases are TGCGCCAGCAGCCCAGGGACAGGGGGCAGCACTGAAGCTTTCTTT.

At least ten counts were recorded for this clonotype. The chain uses TRBV28 and TRBJ2-1; D not resolved. The CDR3 totals 11 residues. Trimming pared 8 bases from V and 5 bases from J, leaving 7 bases between. CDR1 is MDHEN, CDR2 SYDVKM, per germline. In DNA form, the CDR3 reads TGTGCCAGCGGTGCTCACAATGAGCAGTTCTTC. Protein sequence: CASGAHNEQFF.

The chain uses TRBV19 and TRBJ2-7; D is possibly TRBD2 (5 bases). V was clipped by 10 bases and J by 1 base, with 11 bases between them. This CDR3 is built from 12 residues. Germline CDR1 reads LNHDA; CDR2 reads SQIVND (reference sequence). CDR3: CATLAPSYEQYF. In DNA form, the CDR3 reads TGTGCCACGCTAGCTCCATCCTACGAGCAGTACTTC.

The CDR3 loop is CASSCTGTSGGDTQYF. In DNA form, the CDR3 reads TGCGCCAGCAGCTGTACCGGGACTAGCGGTGGAGATACGCAGTATTTT. This chain connects TRBV5-1 to TRBJ2-3; 11 bases map to TRBD2. Germline assignment: CDR1 SGHRS and CDR2 YFSETQ. This CDR3 is 16 amino acids long. The ends lost 3 bases at V and 5 bases at J; junction bases unmatched: 8.

The V call is TRBV7-9, the J call TRBJ2-7; 9 positions agree with TRBD2. V dropped 1 base and J dropped 3; count of bases not matched to a gene: 7. This CDR3 is 16 amino acids long. The germline V gene has CDR1 SEHNR and CDR2 FQNEAQ (reference sequence). This CDR3 reads CASSLGSGRNVYEQYF. CDR3 DNA sequence: TGTGCCAGCAGCTTAGGGAGCGGGAGGAACGTCTACGAGCAGTACTTC.

This clonotype was seen a handful of times. J is TRBJ1-2 and V is TRBV4-1; 7 nucleotides match TRBD1. CDR1 MGHRA and CDR2 YSYEKL come from the germline V gene. J gave up 9 bases and V 0 bases, and 4 bases lay outside the gene matches. This CDR3 has 13 amino acids. DNA for the CDR3: TGCGCCAGCAGCCAAGACCCGGACAGGAGCTACACCTTC. Residues: CASSQDPDRSYTF.

Only a few counts were recorded for this clonotype. The chain combines TRBV24-1 with TRBJ2-7; maybe TRBD2 (6 bases). CDR3 size: 13 residues. Germline V gene sequence: CDR1 KGHDR, CDR2 SFDVKD. Trimming removed 4 bases at V and 6 bases at J, with 12 bases between. CDR3 protein: CATSDGGRSEQYF. CDR3 nucleotide sequence: TGTGCCACCAGTGACGGAGGGAGGAGCGAGCAGTACTTC.

This clonotype was detected a few times. The chain couples TRBV12-3 or TRBV12-4 to TRBJ1-1; D is unresolved. The CDR3 spans 13 residues. V gave up 3 bases and J gave up 3 bases, with 8 bases separating them. CDR3 protein: CASSFRLDTEAFF. The CDR3 DNA is TGTGCCAGCAGTTTTAGGCTGGACACTGAAGCTTTCTTT.

This clonotype was seen only a few times. CDR3 sequence reads: CASSLPGTGKHEQFF. CDR3 nucleotides: TGTGCCAGTAGTCTCCCCGGGACAGGGAAGCATGAGCAGTTCTTC. The rearrangement uses TRBV19 and TRBJ2-1, with 9 bases identical to TRBD1. The trim removed 5 bases at V and 8 bases at J, leaving 10 bases unmatched. The germline CDR1 and CDR2 sequences are LNHDA and SQIVND (reference sequence). This CDR3 is built from 15 residues.

Ten or more counts support this clonotype. V is TRBV28 and J is TRBJ1-1; no definite D call. The CDR3 contains 11 residues. Germline assignment: CDR1 MDHEN and CDR2 SYDVKM. Trimming stripped 7 bases from V and 1 base from J, with 4 bases between. The CDR3 coding sequence is TGTGCCAGCACCACGAACACTGAAGCTTTCTTT. It specifies CASTTNTEAFF. The complete variable domain, with remaining parts taken from reference TRBV28 and TRBJ1-1, reads DVKVTQSSRYLVKRTGEKVFLECVQDMDHENMFWYRQDPGLGLRLIYFSYDVKMKEKGDIPEGYSVSREKKERFSLILESASTNQTSMYLCASTTNTEAFFGQGTRLTVV.

This clonotype was counted many times. The chain uses TRBV11-2 and TRBJ2-1; TRBD2 agrees at 8 bases. Germline V CDR1 and CDR2: SGHAT, FQNNGV. The CDR3 runs 14 residues. The junction had 4 bases not matched to a gene; V was cut back by 3 bases and J by 6 bases. CDR3 nucleotides: TGTGCCAGCAGCTTTTCCGGGGGGGGCAATGAGCAGTTCTTC. This gives the protein CASSFSGGGNEQFF.